Listed below are T cell receptor beta chains from one sample, sequenced in a study of beta chain features in type 1 diabetes. Sequenced by immunoSEQ multiplex PCR; TCRdb stores in-frame clones only, minus some. The sample yields 300,000 to 400,000 clones, approximately 12% seen once. What was sequenced was naive CD4+ T cells from blood. The receptors come from a woman between 18 and 29 years old with type 1 diabetes. Each CDR3 is given with its conserved first and last residue. D genes are given only for firm matches. Clone size appears in some rows only: once, few, many, or a class for an expanded clone.

CDR3 | DNA | J | size | V | D
CASSATGTGEAFF | TGTGCCAGCAGTGCTACCGGGACTGGTGAAGCTTTCTTT | TRBJ1-1 | . | TRBV6-4 | .
CAWNGLNFYYGYTF | TGTGCCTGGAATGGGCTAAATTTTTACTATGGCTACACCTTC | TRBJ1-2 | few | TRBV30 | .
CASSFDGRRLEQYF | TGTGCCAGCAGCTTCGACGGGAGGAGGCTCGAGCAGTACTTC | TRBJ2-7 | . | TRBV5-6 | TRBD2
CASHWTSGRAASYNEQFF | TGTGCCAGCCACTGGACTAGCGGGAGAGCTGCGTCCTACAATGAGCAGTTCTTC | TRBJ2-1 | . | TRBV19 | TRBD2
CAWSTGLDNEQFF | TGTGCCTGGAGTACCGGACTTGACAATGAGCAGTTCTTC | TRBJ2-1 | . | TRBV30 | .
CASSSGPGTWGYTF | TGTGCCAGCAGCTCGGGTCCCGGGACATGGGGCTACACCTTC | TRBJ1-2 | . | TRBV7-9 | .
CASSLRLPTDTQYF | TGCGCCAGCAGCTTACGACTACCCACAGATACGCAGTATTTT | TRBJ2-3 | few | TRBV5-1 | .
CASSLYLTGTGGSNEQFF | TGTGCCAGCAGCTTATACTTAACCGGGACAGGGGGTAGCAATGAGCAGTTCTTC | TRBJ2-1 | . | TRBV7-2 | TRBD1
CASSEQGSRNEQFF | TGTGCCAGCAGTGAGCAGGGGTCGAGAAATGAGCAGTTCTTC | TRBJ2-1 | . | TRBV2 | .
CASSFIAGSSYNEQFF | TGTGCCAGCAGCTTTATAGCGGGTAGCTCCTACAATGAGCAGTTCTTC | TRBJ2-1 | . | TRBV7-9 | TRBD2
CSAFVTDTQYF | TGCAGTGCTTTCGTCACAGATACGCAGTATTTT | TRBJ2-3 | few | TRBV20-1 | .
CASRDTGGLNTEAFF | TGTGCCAGCAGGGATACAGGGGGATTGAACACTGAAGCTTTCTTT | TRBJ1-1 | few | TRBV2 | TRBD1